A single sample gave rise to the 27 T cell receptor beta chains below, sequenced in a study of CD8+ T cells in alopecia areata. Sequencing used cDNA as its template, made by extracting RNA and reverse transcribing it. Only in-frame clones appear in the TCRdb table, and some are missing; sequencing was by immunoSEQ multiplex PCR. The data contain approximately 280,000 clones, roughly 64% of them singletons. Treatment in this sample: oral pan-JAK inhibitor, 5-10 mg twice daily. The specimen was CD4+ T cells sorted from blood, collected at week 24, from a patient treated with tofacitinib. These receptors were taken from a human donor with alopecia areata.

The chain employs TRBV18 and TRBJ2-7, with TRBD1 matching 10 bases. Germline CDR1 KGHSH, CDR2 LQKENI. The J segment lost 5 bases and the V segment lost 6 bases, leaving 7 bases of the junction unmatched. The CDR3 spans 14 residues. The CDR3 region is CASSLGQGGNEQYF. Here the CDR3 DNA reads TGTGCCAGCTCGCTCGGACAGGGGGGGAACGAGCAGTACTTC.

The rearrangement links TRBV29-1 to TRBJ2-1; no reliable D call. Deletions cut 0 bases from V and 8 bases from J, with 11 bases between. CDR3 size: 13 residues. Germline V lookup: CDR1 SQVTM, CDR2 ANQGSEA. The CDR3 bases are TGCAGCGTTGAAGACACGACAACCTATGAGCAGTTCTTC. Translating it yields CSVEDTTTYEQFF.

This clone showed up just a few times. The chain recombines TRBV30 with TRBJ1-1; D may be TRBD1 (5 bases). The CDR3 has 15 residues. The germline V and J ends were trimmed by 0 bases and 1 base, with 12 bases remaining between them. Germline loops: CDR1 GTSNPN, CDR2 SVGIG (reference sequence). The CDR3 DNA reads as TGTGCCTGGAGTGTACATACAGGTCGGAACACTGAAGCTTTCTTT. This codes for CAWSVHTGRNTEAFF. Variable domain in full (rest from reference TRBV30 and TRBJ1-1): SQTIHQWPATLVQPVGSPLSLECTVEGTSNPNLYWYRQAAGRGLQLLFYSVGIGQISSEVPQNLSASRPQDRQFILSSKKLLLSDSGFYLCAWSVHTGRNTEAFFGQGTRLTVV.

This clone appeared a few times. V is TRBV30 and J is TRBJ1-1; 12 nucleotides agree with TRBD1. Trimming took 5 bases from V and 0 from J; bases not matched to a gene: 1. Germline assignment: CDR1 GTSNPN and CDR2 SVGIG (reference sequence). The CDR3 extends over 14 amino acids. The CDR3 bases are TGTGCCTGGGGGACAGGGGGCCTGAACACTGAAGCTTTCTTT. Amino acids: CAWGTGGLNTEAFF.

This clone was seen just once. V usage is TRBV9 and J usage is TRBJ2-7; no clear D. From germline, CDR1 is SGDLS and CDR2 YYNGEE. CDR3 size: 14 residues. The V and J ends lost 0 bases and 5 bases respectively, with 12 bases between them. In DNA, the CDR3 is TGTGCCAGCAGCGTAGGGTCCCGTAGCAACGAGCAGTACTTC. It codes for CASSVGSRSNEQYF.

This sequence joins TRBV7-8 and TRBJ2-2; 7 bases map to TRBD1. Germline V gene lookup returns CDR1 SGHVS and CDR2 FQNEAQ. After removal of 1 base from V and 0 bases from J, the junction contained 5 bases not matched to a gene. The CDR3 sequence is 17 residues long. As DNA, the CDR3 is TGTGCCAGCAGCTTAGAGGACAGGCGCGCGAACACCGGGGAGCTGTTTTTT. This translates into CASSLEDRRANTGELFF.

This clone has just one count. Other DNA sequences in this specimen translate into the identical CDR3. The J gene is TRBJ1-2, the V gene TRBV30; no reliable D call. There are 10 residues in the CDR3. Trimming took 1 base from V and 5 from J, leaving 2 bases between them. Per the germline V gene, CDR1 is GTSNPN and CDR2 is SVGIG (reference sequence). CDR3 bases: TGTGCCTGGAGTGGTTATGGCTACACCTTC. The encoded protein is CAWSGYGYTF.

This clone was detected a few times. The J gene is TRBJ1-1, the V gene TRBV23-1; D not resolved. TRBV23-1 is labeled an ORF, and its function is uncertain. The CDR3 totals 12 residues. Between the trimmed V and J ends, which lost 4 bases and 3 bases, there was a span of 6 bases. The CDR3 loop is CASSRNYTEAFF. The CDR3 DNA reads as TGCGCCAGCAGTCGGAATTACACTGAAGCTTTCTTT.

This clone was counted a single time. The chain uses TRBV25-1 and TRBJ1-1, with TRBD1 as a possible D gene (5 bases). This CDR3 spans 13 amino acids. The germline V gene encodes CDR1 MGHDK and CDR2 SYGVNS. V lost 5 bases and J 0 bases, leaving 7 bases between the germline ends. The CDR3 DNA is TGTGCCAGCAGTCGACAGTTGAACACTGAAGCTTTCTTT. Amino acids: CASSRQLNTEAFF.

This sequence joins TRBV29-1 and TRBJ2-1; 8 nucleotides line up with TRBD1. CDR1 and CDR2 (germline): SQVTM, ANQGSEA. The V gene end was trimmed by 6 bases and the J gene end by 9 bases; junction bases not matched to a gene: 19. CDR3 length equals 16 residues. CDR3 protein: CSVFLPGTGQRSEQFF. The CDR3 nucleotides are TGCAGCGTATTTCTACCTGGGACAGGTCAACGAAGTGAGCAGTTCTTC.

This chain connects TRBV4-1 to TRBJ2-1; unclear D gene. This CDR3 has 16 residues. Trimming cost V 1 base and J 5 bases, with 15 bases left between them. Germline V gene lookup returns CDR1 MGHRA and CDR2 YSYEKL. Here the CDR3 reads CASSQVLVSGNNEQFF. The CDR3 DNA follows: TGCGCCAGCAGCCAAGTGCTCGTTTCCGGTAACAATGAGCAGTTCTTC.

The chain recombines TRBV6-5 with TRBJ1-1; D is perhaps TRBD1 (5 bases). Germline V lookup: CDR1 MNHEY, CDR2 SVGAGI. This CDR3 is built from 15 residues. Trimming took off 2 bases at V and 2 bases at J, with 12 bases between the two ends. The DNA of the CDR3 is TGTGCCAGCAGTTACGATACCACAGGTAACACTGAAGCTTTCTTT. Translating gives CASSYDTTGNTEAFF.

The V and J genes are TRBV30 and TRBJ2-7; a possible D gene is TRBD1 (5 bases). The CDR3 contains 13 residues. CDR1 GTSNPN and CDR2 SVGIG come from the germline V gene (reference sequence). Trimming shortened V by 2 bases and J by 1 base, and 9 bases separated the two germline ends. The DNA for the CDR3 is TGTGCCTGGAGTAGGCCAGGGTCCTACGAGCAGTACTTC. This translates into CAWSRPGSYEQYF. Complete variable domain (other parts from reference TRBV30 and TRBJ2-7): SQTIHQWPATLVQPVGSPLSLECTVEGTSNPNLYWYRQAAGRGLQLLFYSVGIGQISSEVPQNLSASRPQDRQFILSSKKLLLSDSGFYLCAWSRPGSYEQYFGPGTRLTVT.

This clone was seen ten or more times. The V and J genes are TRBV21-1 and TRBJ2-5; the listed D gene, TRBD1, was not tested against the DNA. TRBV21-1 is reported as a pseudogene. This CDR3 has 13 residues. The DNA for the CDR3 is TGTGCCAGCAGGAGGGACAGGGAAGAGACCCAGTACTTC. Amino acid sequence: CASRRDREETQYF.

The chain carries TRBV29-1 and TRBJ1-1; D gene uncertain. With 6 bases removed from V and 11 bases from J, the gap between germline ends came to 19 bases. The germline CDR1 and CDR2 sequences are SQVTM and ANQGSEA. CDR3 length: 12 residues. CDR3 residues: CSVKGNSESAFF. The CDR3 DNA is TGCAGCGTAAAAGGTAACTCAGAATCCGCTTTCTTT.

The chain uses TRBV29-1 and TRBJ2-7, with TRBD1 identical over 9 bases. Per germline, CDR1 SQVTM and CDR2 ANQGSEA. The CDR3 covers 14 residues. J gave up 5 bases and V 2 bases, and 7 bases lay outside the gene matches. The CDR3 DNA follows: TGCAGCGTTGAATCCATGAGGACAGGGGACGAGCAGTACTTC. Protein sequence: CSVESMRTGDEQYF.

V usage is TRBV7-3 and J usage is TRBJ2-1, with 9 bases fitting TRBD2. Germline V gene data show CDR1 as SGHTA and CDR2 as FQGTGA. The CDR3 contains 13 residues. After removal of 3 bases from V and 16 bases from J, the junction contained 10 bases not matched to a gene. CDR3 protein: CASSLDLAGIIFF. CDR3 in DNA: TGTGCCAGCAGCTTGGATCTAGCGGGGATTATTTTCTTC.

This clone appeared a few times. The chain couples TRBV23-1 to TRBJ2-5, with D perhaps TRBD1 (5 bases). Being an ORF, TRBV23-1 has a function that is uncertain. Trimming took 6 bases from V and 2 from J, leaving 10 bases between them. CDR3 length: 13 amino acids. CDR3 sequence (DNA): TGCGCCAGCAGCCCGACAGTTCAAGAGACCCAGTACTTC. As protein: CASSPTVQETQYF.

This chain links TRBV7-3 with TRBJ2-6, with 9 bases that match TRBD2. The CDR3 runs to 15 residues. Losses at the gene ends were 4 bases for V and 2 bases for J; bases not matched to a gene: 0. CDR1 is SGHTA, CDR2 FQGTGA, per germline. DNA of the CDR3: TGTGCCAGCAGCTCTAGCGGGGCTGGGGCCAACGTCCTGACTTTC. Amino acid sequence: CASSSSGAGANVLTF.

This clone was observed a handful of times. V is TRBV30 and J is TRBJ1-1, with D possibly TRBD1 on 5 matching bases. The CDR3 contains 17 residues. V was trimmed by 1 base and J by 5 bases, leaving 23 bases between them. CDR1 GTSNPN and CDR2 SVGIG come from the germline V gene (reference sequence). CDR3 in DNA: TGTGCCTGGAGTGGAGGGTTTGTAGGCAGGGTCGAGACTGAAGCTTTCTTT. Translating gives CAWSGGFVGRVETEAFF.

The sample holds a few counts of this clone. The V call is TRBV29-1, the J call TRBJ2-4; the D is unclear. Trimming removed 1 base at V and 11 bases at J, with 15 bases between. CDR1 is SQVTM and CDR2 is ANQGSEA in the germline V gene. The CDR3 sequence is 13 residues long. The CDR3 loop reads CSVEGQLQGLQYF. The CDR3 DNA reads as TGCAGCGTTGAAGGCCAGTTGCAAGGGCTTCAGTACTTC.

The chain carries TRBV4-3 and TRBJ2-1; 12 nucleotides match TRBD2. The V segment lost 0 bases and the J segment 9 bases; nucleotides outside the gene matches: 9. Germline assignment: CDR1 LGHNA and CDR2 YSLEER. There are 17 residues in the CDR3. CDR3 sequence: CASSQDLGLAGMPEQFF. In DNA form, the CDR3 reads TGCGCCAGCAGCCAAGATTTAGGACTAGCGGGGATGCCTGAGCAGTTCTTC.

This clone was seen only once. The genes are TRBV30 and TRBJ1-4; D remains ambiguous. V was pared by 1 base and J by 5 bases, with 8 bases between. The CDR3 has 13 amino acids. Germline CDR1 reads GTSNPN; CDR2 reads SVGIG (reference sequence). The CDR3 DNA reads as TGTGCCTGGAGTGGAGCGGTCAATGAAAAACTGTTTTTT. It encodes CAWSGAVNEKLFF.

This clone appeared once. V usage is TRBV12-5 and J usage is TRBJ1-1, with a tentative D call TRBD1 (5 bases). Germline values: CDR1 LGHNT, CDR2 FRNRAP. V lost 3 bases and J 3 bases, leaving 14 bases between the germline ends. The CDR3 covers 15 residues. CDR3 amino acids: CASGFKGWPDTEAFF. The CDR3 region has the DNA TGTGCTAGTGGTTTTAAGGGGTGGCCGGACACTGAAGCTTTCTTT.

The chain couples TRBV15 to TRBJ1-5; 8 nucleotides line up with TRBD1. Germline V gene sequence: CDR1 LNHNV, CDR2 YYDKDF (reference sequence). The CDR3 is made up of 16 amino acids. V lost 2 bases and J lost 5; bases outside the gene matches: 8. This chain's CDR3 is CATSRRGQAFDQPQHF. The CDR3 region has the DNA TGTGCCACCAGCAGAAGGGGACAGGCCTTCGATCAGCCCCAGCATTTT. Drawing the rest from reference TRBV15 and TRBJ1-5, the complete variable domain is DAMVIQNPRYQVTQFGKPVTLSCSQTLNHNVMYWYQQKSSQAPKLLFHYYDKDFNNEADTPDNFQSRRPNTSFCFLDIRSPGLGDTAMYLCATSRRGQAFDQPQHFGDGTRLSIL.

This chain links TRBV30 with TRBJ1-2; the D is unclear. The CDR3 totals 15 residues. V lost 2 bases and J lost 1, with 14 bases in between. Germline CDR1 GTSNPN, CDR2 SVGIG (reference sequence). CDR3 DNA sequence: TGTGCCTGGAGTATCGGCACGGGAAATAACTATGGCTACACCTTC. This translates into CAWSIGTGNNYGYTF.

The rearrangement uses TRBV7-2 and TRBJ2-7; D remains unclear. The CDR3 runs 12 residues. The V and J ends lost 5 bases and 4 bases respectively, with 9 bases between them. In germline, CDR1 is SGHTA, CDR2 FQGNSA. The CDR3 region has the DNA TGTGCCAGCAGCCTTAATACTTACGAGCAGTACTTC. It translates to CASSLNTYEQYF.